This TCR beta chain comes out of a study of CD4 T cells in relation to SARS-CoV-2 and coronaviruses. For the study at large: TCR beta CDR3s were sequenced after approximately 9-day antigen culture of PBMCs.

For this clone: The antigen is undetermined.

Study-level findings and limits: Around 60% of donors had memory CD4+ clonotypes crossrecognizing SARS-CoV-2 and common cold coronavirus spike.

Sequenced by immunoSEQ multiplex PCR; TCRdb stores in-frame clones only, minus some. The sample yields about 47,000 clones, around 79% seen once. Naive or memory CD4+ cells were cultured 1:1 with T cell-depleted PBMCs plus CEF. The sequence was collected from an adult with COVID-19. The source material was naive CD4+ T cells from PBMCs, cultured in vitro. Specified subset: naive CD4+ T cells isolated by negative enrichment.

The chain's CDR3 is CAWSEGLGQPQHF. The DNA of the CDR3 is TGTGCCTGGAGTGAAGGTTTGGGTCAGCCCCAGCATTTT. The chain employs TRBV30 and TRBJ1-5; D not resolved. Germline assignment: CDR1 GTSNPN and CDR2 SVGIG (reference sequence). The CDR3 is made up of 13 amino acids. V shed 1 base and J shed 6 bases, with 10 bases lying between them.